Each of the 22 T cell receptor beta chains below was sequenced from the same sample in a study of shared T cell receptors in the human thymus. The table came from immunoSEQ multiplex PCR; TCRdb's copy has only in-frame clones and leaves some out. This table holds around 65,000 clones, 90% to 95% found once. What was sequenced was thymocytes. The source is a human donor.

This clone was detected once. The genes are TRBV5-1 and TRBJ2-6; perhaps TRBD2 as D (5 bases). CDR1 SGHRS and CDR2 YFSETQ come from the germline V gene. V lost 0 bases to trimming and J lost 1 base, with 8 bases between them. There are 16 residues in the CDR3. This CDR3 is CASSLASGSGANVLTF. CDR3 coding DNA: TGCGCCAGCAGCTTGGCCTCGGGGTCTGGGGCCAACGTCCTGACTTTC.

This clone was recorded once. This sequence joins TRBV5-6 and TRBJ1-3, with D maybe TRBD1 (5 bases). Germline CDR1 and CDR2: SGHDT and YYEEEE. V was cut by 2 bases and J by 4 bases, with 10 bases left in between. The CDR3 has 14 amino acids. CDR3 DNA: TGTGCCAGCAGCTTTATGGGGCCCGGAAACACCATATATTTT. Protein sequence: CASSFMGPGNTIYF.

This chain connects TRBV6-5 to TRBJ2-5; D is perhaps TRBD1 or TRBD2 (5 bases each). Germline loops: CDR1 MNHEY, CDR2 SVGAGI. The CDR3 has 14 residues. V gave up 0 bases and J gave up 5 bases, with 10 bases separating them. CDR3 residues: CASSYSGVSETQYF. For the CDR3, the DNA is TGTGCCAGCAGTTACTCGGGGGTTTCGGAGACCCAGTACTTC.

The chain recombines TRBV7-2 with TRBJ1-5, with 9 bases fitting TRBD1. V trimming: 1 base; J trimming: 4 bases; junction bases outside the gene matches: 8. CDR3 length: 17 residues. Germline V gene data show CDR1 as SGHTA and CDR2 as FQGNSA. CDR3 nucleotide sequence: TGTGCCAGCAGCTTAGAGGGGGGACAGGGCGGAAATCAGCCCCAGCATTTT. Its protein is CASSLEGGQGGNQPQHF.

This clone was picked up one time. The CDR3 DNA sequence: TGCAGCGTTGAAGATCGTCAGGGGGCGGCTCGAGGGCTAGCGGGGGGCGACAATGAGCAGTTCTTC. Residues: CSVEDRQGAARGLAGGDNEQFF. The J gene is TRBJ2-1, the V gene TRBV29-1, with 11 nucleotides matching TRBD2. CDR3 size: 22 residues. J was trimmed by 5 bases and V by 0 bases; bases with no gene match: 24. CDR1 and CDR2 from the germline V gene are SQVTM and ANQGSEA.

CDR3 sequence (DNA): TGTGCCAGCAGCCCCGGACAGGGGATTATACTGGACACCGGGGAGCTGTTTTTT. Translating it yields CASSPGQGIILDTGELFF. The genes are TRBV5-5 and TRBJ2-2, with 9 bases that match TRBD1. V gave up 4 bases and J gave up 3 bases; unmatched junction bases: 13. The CDR3 is 18 amino acids. Germline lookup yields CDR1 SGHKS and CDR2 YYEKEE (reference sequence).

The chain recombines TRBV4-1 with TRBJ2-1; no definite D call. Germline V CDR1 and CDR2: MGHRA, YSYEKL. The ends were cut back, 0 bases at V and 12 bases at J, with 9 bases in the middle. CDR3 size: 12 residues. The CDR3 reads CASSQDGLLQFF. In DNA form, the CDR3 reads TGCGCCAGCAGCCAAGATGGGCTGCTGCAGTTCTTC.

The chain joins TRBV5-4 to TRBJ1-2; D not resolved. CDR1 SGHNT and CDR2 YYREEE come from the germline V gene (reference sequence). The ends were cut back, 0 bases at V and 4 bases at J, with 7 bases in the middle. CDR3 size: 13 residues. The CDR3 region is CASSLEGSYGYTF. The CDR3 bases are TGTGCCAGCAGCTTGGAAGGGAGCTATGGCTACACCTTC.

This chain connects TRBV5-1 to TRBJ2-3, with 11 nucleotides matching TRBD2. Germline-derived CDR1 and CDR2 are SGHRS and YFSETQ. The ends lost 3 bases at V and 0 bases at J; junction bases unmatched: 9. The CDR3 length is 18 residues. The chain's CDR3 is CASSSPLTSGDSTDTQYF. The CDR3 bases are TGCGCCAGCAGCTCCCCCCTGACTAGCGGGGATAGCACAGATACGCAGTATTTT.

This clone was picked up one time. The chain has TRBV29-1 and TRBJ1-4; D may be TRBD1 (5 bases). This CDR3 contains 13 residues. Germline V lookup: CDR1 SQVTM, CDR2 ANQGSEA. V was clipped by 4 bases and J by 8 bases, with 14 bases between them. CDR3 amino acids: CSVAESGWEKLFF. The CDR3 DNA sequence: TGCAGCGTTGCTGAATCAGGGTGGGAAAAACTGTTTTTT.

This clone was recorded a few times. The chain links TRBV12-5 to TRBJ1-1; D uncertain. V lost 0 bases to trimming and J lost 0 bases, with 14 bases between them. Germline CDR1 is LGHNT and CDR2 is FRNRAP. This CDR3 is 17 amino acids long. CDR3: CASGLVAFPDMNTEAFF. The CDR3 bases are TGTGCTAGTGGTTTGGTAGCCTTCCCCGACATGAACACTGAAGCTTTCTTT.

CDR3 amino acids: CASSYSLGTGYYEQYF. DNA for the CDR3: TGTGCCAGCAGTTACTCCCTCGGGACAGGGTACTACGAGCAGTACTTC. This chain links TRBV6-5 with TRBJ2-7, with 9 bases matching TRBD1. The V gene's germline CDR1 is MNHEY and CDR2 SVGAGI. The length of the CDR3 is 16 residues. The junction had 6 bases not matched to a gene; V was cut back by 0 bases and J by 3 bases.

This chain connects TRBV7-9 to TRBJ1-2; D unresolved. This CDR3 is built from 15 residues. Trimming pared 0 bases from V and 6 bases from J, leaving 14 bases between. Germline CDR1 SEHNR, CDR2 FQNEAQ (reference sequence). The CDR3 protein is CASSLATGFVDGYTF. The CDR3 coding sequence is TGTGCCAGCAGCTTAGCAACCGGGTTCGTAGATGGCTACACCTTC. Filled out from reference TRBV7-9 and TRBJ1-2, the complete variable domain reads DTGVSQNPRHKITKRGQNVTFRCDPISEHNRLYWYRQTLGQGPEFLTYFQNEAQLEKSRLLSDRFSAERPKGSFSTLEIQRTEQGDSAMYLCASSLATGFVDGYTFGSGTRLTVV.

The V call is TRBV7-9, the J call TRBJ2-5; D ambiguous. This CDR3 has 12 amino acids. The germline V gene has CDR1 SEHNR and CDR2 FQNEAQ (reference sequence). V was pared by 4 bases and J by 5 bases, with 8 bases between. The CDR3 loop reads CASSYYWETQYF. The CDR3 DNA sequence: TGTGCCAGCAGCTACTACTGGGAGACCCAGTACTTC. Together with reference TRBV7-9 and TRBJ2-5, the CDR3 gives the full variable domain: DTGVSQNPRHKITKRGQNVTFRCDPISEHNRLYWYRQTLGQGPEFLTYFQNEAQLEKSRLLSDRFSAERPKGSFSTLEIQRTEQGDSAMYLCASSYYWETQYFGPGTRLLVL.

The chain joins TRBV11-2 to TRBJ1-4; D is unresolved. With 2 bases removed from V and 8 bases from J, the gap between germline ends came to 9 bases. CDR3 length: 13 amino acids. Germline lookup yields CDR1 SGHAT and CDR2 FQNNGV. The CDR3: CASSLSLREKLFF. CDR3 nucleotides: TGTGCCAGCAGCTTATCTCTTCGGGAAAAACTGTTTTTT.

The chain has TRBV4-3 and TRBJ1-2; TRBD1 might be the D (6 bases). Looked up from germline, CDR1 is LGHNA and CDR2 is YSLEER. V lost 0 bases and J lost 4, with 15 bases in between. The CDR3 runs to 16 residues. This CDR3 is CASSQDRGGSGYGYTF. In DNA, the CDR3 is TGCGCCAGCAGCCAAGATAGGGGGGGCTCAGGCTATGGCTACACCTTC.

The rearrangement joins TRBV30 to TRBJ2-3; D call uncertain. Germline V gives CDR1 GTSNPN, CDR2 SVGIG (reference sequence). V lost 4 bases and J 4 bases, leaving 12 bases between the germline ends. The CDR3 totals 13 residues. Here the CDR3 DNA reads TGTGCCTGGAAGTCAGGTGGGGCAGATACGCAGTATTTT. Amino acid sequence: CAWKSGGADTQYF. Full variable domain (missing parts from reference TRBV30 and TRBJ2-3): SQTIHQWPATLVQPVGSPLSLECTVEGTSNPNLYWYRQAAGRGLQLLFYSVGIGQISSEVPQNLSASRPQDRQFILSSKKLLLSDSGFYLCAWKSGGADTQYFGPGTRLTVL.

The chain employs TRBV12-5 and TRBJ1-1; the D gene is possibly TRBD1 (6 bases). The CDR3 loop spans 16 amino acids. CDR1 and CDR2 (germline): LGHNT, FRNRAP. V lost 1 base and J lost 1, with 13 bases in between. CDR3 amino acids: CASGLAKGVGNTEAFF. The CDR3 DNA is TGTGCTAGTGGTTTGGCAAAGGGGGTCGGGAACACTGAAGCTTTCTTT.

V gene TRBV7-9 combines with J gene TRBJ1-1; D is unresolved. CDR1 and CDR2 (germline): SEHNR, FQNEAQ (reference sequence). The CDR3 covers 13 residues. The ends were cut back, 4 bases at V and 1 base at J, with 7 bases in the middle. CDR3: CASSWHPNTEAFF. Here the CDR3 DNA reads TGTGCCAGCAGCTGGCACCCGAACACTGAAGCTTTCTTT. Together with reference TRBV7-9 and TRBJ1-1, the CDR3 gives the full variable domain: DTGVSQNPRHKITKRGQNVTFRCDPISEHNRLYWYRQTLGQGPEFLTYFQNEAQLEKSRLLSDRFSAERPKGSFSTLEIQRTEQGDSAMYLCASSWHPNTEAFFGQGTRLTVV.

The rearrangement uses TRBV11-2 and TRBJ2-7; weak D call: TRBD2 (5 bases). The CDR3 consists of 11 residues. Trimming cost V 5 bases and J 7 bases, with 9 bases left between them. The V gene's germline CDR1 is SGHAT and CDR2 FQNNGV. The CDR3: CASSPRREQYF. In DNA form, the CDR3 reads TGTGCCAGCAGCCCACGGAGGGAGCAGTACTTC.

The J gene is TRBJ1-5, the V gene TRBV5-5, with D possibly matching TRBD1 (6 bases). V lost 0 bases to trimming and J lost 6 bases, with 10 bases between them. Germline CDR1 and CDR2: SGHKS and YYEKEE (reference sequence). The CDR3 is made up of 14 amino acids. CDR3 DNA sequence: TGTGCCAGCAGCTTGGTACAGGGTAGTCAGCCCCAGCATTTT. Its protein is CASSLVQGSQPQHF.

This clone was detected only once. The gene calls are TRBV28 and TRBJ1-2; D gene ambiguous. The CDR3 runs 15 residues. Germline V CDR1 and CDR2: MDHEN, SYDVKM. V gave up 3 bases and J gave up 2 bases, with 13 bases separating them. The DNA for the CDR3 is TGTGCCAGCAGTTTTTTGACCCACCGGAACTATGGCTACACCTTC. It translates to CASSFLTHRNYGYTF.